This T cell receptor (beta chain) originates from a study of T-cell reconstitution after alpha-beta-depleted transplantation in children. Overall study results and limits: A year had passed since transplant, and T-cell counts and diversity by then came mostly from newly produced T cells. In patients about two months after transplant, alpha-beta T cells reportedly arose from several hundred expanded graft clones.

Unique molecular identifiers were built into the TCRbeta library. MiXCR, applied by TCRdb to the PCR reads, yields one record per CDR3 protein. Here the sample spans around 300,000 distinct CDR3 sequences, about 7.3% being singletons. About this clonotype: Its target is not known.

This specimen was peripheral blood, taken 360 days after TCRalphabeta/CD19-depleted stem cell transplant. The source of this sequence is a female patient aged 2 to 10 who had a stem cell transplant for Fanconi anemia, so the T cells may come from the graft donor.

The CDR3 DNA follows: TGCAGTTCACCCGGCCAGGCCTCGGATACGCAGTATTTT. Its translation is CSSPGQASDTQYF. V is TRBV20-1 and J is TRBJ2-3; D not resolved. In germline, CDR1 is DFQATT, CDR2 SNEGSKA (reference sequence). The CDR3 contains 13 residues. The V end was cut by 8 bases, the J end by 6 bases, with 18 bases between.